The 14 T cell receptor beta chains below were found in one sample sequenced in a study of T cell changes during pregnancy in multiple sclerosis. Clones were sequenced by immunoSEQ multiplex PCR, and TCRdb holds only the in-frame ones, with some missing. The sample shows over 50,000 clones, roughly 86% of them seen only once. The specimen comprised peripheral blood, sampled in the first trimester of pregnancy. The source of these receptors is a female donor with multiple sclerosis, enrolled in a pregnancy study.

CDR3 nucleotide sequence: TGTGCTAGTGCCATTGGGCCGAACACTGAAGCTTTCTTT. It yields the protein CASAIGPNTEAFF. The chain employs TRBV12-5 and TRBJ1-1; D is ambiguous. CDR3 length: 13 amino acids. Trimming removed 7 bases from V and 1 base from J, with 10 bases in between. Germline CDR1 and CDR2: LGHNT and FRNRAP.

The chain carries TRBV4-3 and TRBJ2-3; TRBD1 matches at 9 bases. Germline V gene sequence: CDR1 LGHNA, CDR2 YSLEER. V shed 0 bases and J 4 bases; nucleotides not matched to a gene: 5. CDR3 length: 16 residues. CDR3 region: CASSQELGQGPDTQYF. CDR3 bases: TGCGCCAGCAGCCAAGAATTGGGACAGGGACCAGATACGCAGTATTTT.

The CDR3, as DNA: TGCAGCGTTGTCAGTGCAACTAATGAAAAACTGTTTTTT. Translating it yields CSVVSATNEKLFF. The rearrangement joins TRBV29-1 to TRBJ1-4; D unresolved. There are 13 residues in the CDR3. V dropped 4 bases and J dropped 0 bases, with 6 bases sitting between them. CDR1 SQVTM and CDR2 ANQGSEA come from the germline V gene.

There are a few counts of this clone. The chain joins TRBV2 to TRBJ1-1; D unresolved. The ends were cut back, 4 bases at V and 5 bases at J, with 14 bases in the middle. The CDR3 runs to 14 residues. Germline assignment: CDR1 SNHLY and CDR2 FYNNEI. The CDR3 sequence is CASSVQSFGTEAFF. CDR3 DNA: TGTGCCAGCAGTGTACAGAGCTTTGGGACTGAAGCTTTCTTT.

The rearrangement joins TRBV19 to TRBJ2-7; possibly TRBD1 for D (7 bases). In germline, CDR1 is LNHDA, CDR2 SQIVND (reference sequence). V lost 5 bases and J lost 6, with 14 bases in between. The CDR3 spans 13 residues. This CDR3 reads CASSDREAREQYF. The CDR3 DNA sequence: TGTGCCAGTAGTGACAGGGAGGCGCGCGAGCAGTACTTC.

This clone was seen a handful of times. The chain carries TRBV7-9 and TRBJ2-1; D may be TRBD1 (6 bases). Trimming removed 5 bases from V and 9 bases from J, with 11 bases in between. Germline CDR1 and CDR2: SEHNR and FQNEAQ (reference sequence). CDR3 length: 12 residues. The CDR3 nucleotides read TGTGCCAGCAGCCAGAACAGGGCTGAGCAGTTCTTC. Encoded protein: CASSQNRAEQFF.

The chain is built from TRBV18 and TRBJ1-2; D might be TRBD1 (5 bases). The germline V gene encodes CDR1 KGHSH and CDR2 LQKENI. V lost 3 bases to trimming and J lost 0 bases, with 14 bases between them. CDR3 length: 16 amino acids. CDR3 bases: TGTGCCAGCTCACCGTCGGGTGGGGCGACTAACTATGGCTACACCTTC. Residues: CASSPSGGATNYGYTF.

The chain carries TRBV7-9 and TRBJ1-1; D perhaps matches TRBD1 (5 bases). The germline V gene has CDR1 SEHNR and CDR2 FQNEAQ (reference sequence). Trimming cost V 5 bases and J 5 bases, with 18 bases left between them. This CDR3 has 15 amino acids. The CDR3 region is CASSKDTGFVTEAFF. In nucleotides, the CDR3 is TGTGCCAGCAGCAAGGACACGGGTTTCGTGACTGAAGCTTTCTTT.

The J gene is TRBJ1-4, the V gene TRBV28; 9 bases map to TRBD1. This CDR3 spans 13 amino acids. The trim removed 3 bases at V and 12 bases at J, leaving 5 bases unmatched. Germline lookup yields CDR1 MDHEN and CDR2 SYDVKM. The CDR3 coding sequence is TGTGCCAGCAGTTTTGACCGGGACAGGGAACTGTTTTTT. Its translation is CASSFDRDRELFF.

CDR3: CASRAPEKNTEAFF. CDR3 in DNA: TGTGCCAGCCGCGCACCCGAGAAGAACACTGAAGCTTTCTTT. The chain couples TRBV6-5 to TRBJ1-1, with unresolved D. CDR3 size: 14 residues. V lost 8 bases, J lost 1 base, and 14 bases lay in between. Per germline, CDR1 MNHEY and CDR2 SVGAGI.

J is TRBJ2-6 and V is TRBV28, with no clear D. The CDR3 sequence is 15 residues long. The V gene lost 3 bases and the J gene lost 1 base, with 7 bases spanning the gap. CDR1 and CDR2 (germline): MDHEN, SYDVKM. In DNA, the CDR3 is TGTGCCAGCAGTTTGCGCGTTTCTGGGGCCAACGTCCTGACTTTC. This encodes CASSLRVSGANVLTF.

The CDR3 is CASGRERTGELFF. Written as DNA, the CDR3 is TGTGCCAGCGGGCGGGAGCGGACCGGGGAGCTGTTTTTT. J is TRBJ2-2 and V is TRBV2; 7 bases map to TRBD2. The germline CDR1 and CDR2 sequences are SNHLY and FYNNEI. The length of the CDR3 is 13 residues. Trimming at V came to 8 bases and at J to 5 bases, leaving 5 bases not matched to a gene.

The genes are TRBV2 and TRBJ2-7; no reliable D call. The germline V gene has CDR1 SNHLY and CDR2 FYNNEI. CDR3 length: 13 amino acids. V lost 6 bases, J lost 2 bases, and 11 bases lay in between. Written as DNA, the CDR3 is TGTGCCAGCAGGACTTTTAGGACCTACGAGCAGTACTTC. Its translation is CASRTFRTYEQYF.

The J gene is TRBJ2-5, the V gene TRBV5-6; 9 nucleotides line up with TRBD1. This CDR3 contains 17 residues. J gave up 0 bases and V 4 bases, and 10 bases lay outside the gene matches. Germline CDR1 SGHDT, CDR2 YYEEEE. CDR3 region: CASSKTGGIGYQETQYF. The CDR3 DNA follows: TGTGCCAGCAGCAAGACAGGGGGAATCGGGTACCAAGAGACCCAGTACTTC.